This TCR beta chain originates from a study of control samples from healthy donors and cancer patients. Germline V gene sequence: CDR1 KGHSH, CDR2 LQKENI. The CDR3 totals 12 residues. V was shortened by 4 bases and J by 4 bases, with 7 bases between the two germline ends. Repertoires were generated with immunoSEQ multiplex PCR, while TCRdb's copy carries only in-frame clones and drops some. The sample shows about 35,000 clones, about 94% of them seen only once. The material sequenced was PBMCs. This clonotype originated in a man aged 35 to 55 with colorectal cancer. The rearrangement joins TRBV18 to TRBJ2-5; a possible D gene is TRBD2 (5 bases). The CDR3 loop reads CASSRERETQYF. CDR3 in DNA: TGTGCCAGCTCACGGGAGAGAGAGACCCAGTACTTC.